This TCR beta chain was observed in a study of Ad26.COV2.S vaccination and SARS-CoV-2 variants. Study in general: Ad26.COV2.S was injected intramuscularly once or twice, 56 days apart.

Remarks on this clone: Its antigen is as yet unknown.

Treatment indicated: around 19 received Ad26.COV2.S at low or high dose, single or two shots; roughly five received placebo; per-sample allocation not given. The samples were gathered on day 63 after the first injection of vaccine or placebo. Ad26 vector vaccine expressed Wuhan-strain SARS-CoV-2 spike. Method: immunoSEQ multiplex PCR; TCRdb's copy keeps in-frame clones and lacks some. The table lists about 350,000 clones, 75% to 90% of them singletons. The germline V and J ends were trimmed by 7 bases and 8 bases, with 8 bases remaining between them. Germline CDR1 MDHEN, CDR2 SYDVKM. CDR3 length equals 10 residues. Study findings and constraints: Placebo recipients showed lower spike-specific TCR breadth than vaccinees. After vaccination, substantial breadth of spike-specific CD8+ and CD4+ responses was reported.

The specimen was peripheral blood, collected in a trial of Ad26.COV2.S vaccine versus placebo. This receptor was obtained from a person between 18 and 60 years old who received the Ad26.COV2.S COVID-19 vaccine or a placebo. The chain carries TRBV28 and TRBJ1-1; D is unclear. Here the CDR3 reads CASKAVEAFF. The CDR3 nucleotides are TGTGCCAGCAAGGCAGTCGAAGCTTTCTTT.